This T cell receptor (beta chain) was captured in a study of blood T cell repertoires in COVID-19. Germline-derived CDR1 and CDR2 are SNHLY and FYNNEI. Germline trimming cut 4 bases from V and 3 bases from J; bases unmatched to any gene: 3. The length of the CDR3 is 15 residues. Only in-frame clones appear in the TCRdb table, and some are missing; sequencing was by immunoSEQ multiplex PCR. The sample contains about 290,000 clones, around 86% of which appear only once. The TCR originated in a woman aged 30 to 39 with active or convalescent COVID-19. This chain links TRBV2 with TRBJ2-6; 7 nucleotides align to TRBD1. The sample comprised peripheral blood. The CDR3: CASSVGGGGANVLTF. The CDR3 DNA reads TGTGCCAGCAGTGTAGGGGGCGGTGGGGCCAACGTCCTGACTTTC.